The T cell receptor beta chain under discussion was sequenced for a study of blood T cell repertoires in COVID-19. Looking at the study overall: Acute-phase and convalescent COVID-19 samples originated in the United States, Italy and Spain. From T cells, B-cell-depleted T cells, or PBMCs came the material, which was cDNA or gDNA.

As originally analysed: The assay estimated nucleated cells by amplifying reference gene primers. Here immunoSEQ multiplex PCR was the method, and the copy in TCRdb shows in-frame clones only, minus some. The DNA was the basis for D and trimming; V, J and clone size are from that table. The table includes some 180,000 clones, about four fifths detected once. Sequenced: peripheral blood. The clonotype was recovered from an older man with active or convalescent COVID-19.

The CDR3 loop reads CASARAALYSNQPQHF. The CDR3 DNA sequence: TGTGCCAGCGCACGAGCCGCCTTATATAGCAATCAGCCCCAGCATTTT. The rearrangement links TRBV18 to TRBJ1-5; D not resolved. The germline gives CDR1 KGHSH, CDR2 LQKENI. V dropped 8 bases and J dropped 0 bases, with 17 bases sitting between them. The CDR3 totals 16 residues.